The following is a TCR beta chain sequence with its context. These data belong to a study of shared clonotypes between healthy human individuals. V shed 4 bases and J shed 4 bases, with 10 bases lying between them. Germline CDR1 and CDR2: GTSNPN and SVGIG (reference sequence). The CDR3 has 13 residues. Produced via immunoSEQ multiplex PCR; TCRdb's table is partial and in-frame only. The table has millions of clones, 85% to 95% seen once; the top ten hold over 0.12%. The clonotype comes from a man aged 18 to 30 in good health. The specimen sequenced was naive CD4+ T cells sorted from blood. Subset indicated: CD45RA+ positively selected. V gene TRBV30 combines with J gene TRBJ1-4; D unresolved. CDR3 protein: CAWTRLGNEKLFF. The CDR3 nucleotides are TGTGCCTGGACAAGACTGGGTAATGAAAAACTGTTTTTT.